This TCR beta chain appears in the sequencing data of a study of circulating and synovial CD4+ cells in juvenile arthritis. Study results and caveats: CPL versus bulk CD4 samples: T cell genome counts differed by at least an order of magnitude.

Of note for this clone: No antigen is known for it.

V shed 6 bases, J shed 3 bases, and the junction held 4 bases outside the gene matches. CDR3 length: 13 residues. Germline V CDR1 and CDR2: SGHNT, YENEEA. Assay: immunoSEQ multiplex PCR; the TCRdb copy retains only in-frame clones and omits some. The sample comprises tens of thousands of clones, 90% to 95% of which are singletons, and approximately 0.68% rests with the top ten. The origin of this receptor is a human donor with juvenile idiopathic arthritis. Sequenced input: CD4+ T cells from blood. The V call is TRBV11-3, the J call TRBJ2-7; 8 bases match TRBD1. CDR3 region: CASSRDRGYEQYF. The CDR3 bases are TGTGCCAGCAGTCGCGACAGGGGCTACGAGCAGTACTTC.